This note documents a single T cell receptor (beta chain) sequence. The antigen remains undetermined. Produced via immunoSEQ multiplex PCR; TCRdb's table is partial and in-frame only. The sample has about 14,000 clones, more than 80% seen once; the top ten hold approximately 5.1%. The sample comes from a study of blood T cell dynamics during melanoma immunotherapy. At the level of the study: Metastatic melanoma patients received first-line pembrolizumab or nivolumab plus ipilimumab.

This sample's time point: week 3, after first cycle of checkpoint inhibitor. Blood was drawn before treatment and at week 3 after checkpoint blockade. Response was assessed by RECIST 1.1 at 12 weeks, except two rapid progressors. The study, taken as a whole, reports: PBMC repertoires of eventual disease-control patients split at W3 into clonality or diversity gains.

The sequence was collected from a human donor with melanoma. Sequencing was performed on blood, taken from a patient treated with checkpoint blockade.

The CDR3 spells CASSQDLGGTDAAKNIQYF. The CDR3 DNA reads TGTGCCAGCAGCCAAGATCTCGGCGGGACGGATGCGGCCAAAAACATTCAGTACTTC. The chain joins TRBV4-2 to TRBJ2-4, with D maybe TRBD2 (6 bases). CDR1 and CDR2 (germline): LGHNA, YNFKEQ. The CDR3 extends over 19 amino acids. V shed 0 bases and J shed 1 base, with 19 bases lying between them.